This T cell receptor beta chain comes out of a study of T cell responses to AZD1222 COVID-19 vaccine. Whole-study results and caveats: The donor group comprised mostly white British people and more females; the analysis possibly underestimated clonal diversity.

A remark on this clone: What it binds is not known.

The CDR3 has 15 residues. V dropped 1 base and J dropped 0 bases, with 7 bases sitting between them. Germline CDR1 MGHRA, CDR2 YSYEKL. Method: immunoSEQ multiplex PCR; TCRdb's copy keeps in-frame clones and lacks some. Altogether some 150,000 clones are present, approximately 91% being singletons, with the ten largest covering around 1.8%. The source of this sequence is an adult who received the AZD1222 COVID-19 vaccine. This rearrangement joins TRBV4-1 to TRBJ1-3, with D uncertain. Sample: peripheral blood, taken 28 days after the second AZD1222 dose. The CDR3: CASSQGVGSGNTIYF. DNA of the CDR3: TGCGCCAGCAGCCAAGGAGTTGGCTCTGGAAACACCATATATTTT.